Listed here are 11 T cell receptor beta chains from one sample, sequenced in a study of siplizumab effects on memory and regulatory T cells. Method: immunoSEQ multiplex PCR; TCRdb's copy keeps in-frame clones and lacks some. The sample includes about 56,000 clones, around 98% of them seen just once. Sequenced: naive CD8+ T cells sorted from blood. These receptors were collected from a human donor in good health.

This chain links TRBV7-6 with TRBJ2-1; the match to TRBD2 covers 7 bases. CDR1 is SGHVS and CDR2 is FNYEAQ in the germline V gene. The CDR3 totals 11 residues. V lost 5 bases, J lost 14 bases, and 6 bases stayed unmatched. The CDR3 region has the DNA TGTGCCAGCAGCCTCGGACTAGATAAGTTCTTC. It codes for CASSLGLDKFF.

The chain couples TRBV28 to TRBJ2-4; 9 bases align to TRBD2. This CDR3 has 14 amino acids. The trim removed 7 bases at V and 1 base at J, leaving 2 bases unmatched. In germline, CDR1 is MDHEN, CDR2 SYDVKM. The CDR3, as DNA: TGTGCCAGCAATACTAGCGGGGCCAAAAACATTCAGTACTTC. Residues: CASNTSGAKNIQYF.

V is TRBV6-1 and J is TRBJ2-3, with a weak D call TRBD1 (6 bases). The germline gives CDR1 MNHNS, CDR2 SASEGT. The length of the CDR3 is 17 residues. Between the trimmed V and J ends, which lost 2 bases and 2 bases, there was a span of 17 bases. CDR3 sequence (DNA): TGTGCCAGCAGTGAATTAAAGGGGGTCCCATTCACAGATACGCAGTATTTT. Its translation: CASSELKGVPFTDTQYF.

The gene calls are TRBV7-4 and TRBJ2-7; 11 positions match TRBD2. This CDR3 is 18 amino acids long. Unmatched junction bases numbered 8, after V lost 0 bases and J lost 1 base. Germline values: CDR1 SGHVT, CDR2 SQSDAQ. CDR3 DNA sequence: TGTGCCAGCAGCTTAGCGTCCCACTTAGCGGGAGGGTCCTACGAGCAGTACTTC. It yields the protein CASSLASHLAGGSYEQYF.

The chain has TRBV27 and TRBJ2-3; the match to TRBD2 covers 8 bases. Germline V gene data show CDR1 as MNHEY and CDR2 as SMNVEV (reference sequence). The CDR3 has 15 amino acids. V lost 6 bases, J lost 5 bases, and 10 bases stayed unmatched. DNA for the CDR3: TGTGCCAGCAGCCGGGGGGGCGGGATCGTAGATACGCAGTATTTT. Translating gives CASSRGGGIVDTQYF.

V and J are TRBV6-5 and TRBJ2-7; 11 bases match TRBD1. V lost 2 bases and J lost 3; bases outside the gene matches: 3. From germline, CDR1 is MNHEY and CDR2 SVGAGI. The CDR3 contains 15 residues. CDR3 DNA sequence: TGTGCCAGCAGTTACGGGACAGGGGGTAGCTACGAGCAGTACTTC. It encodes CASSYGTGGSYEQYF.

In DNA form, the CDR3 reads TGTGCCTGGATTCCCCGGGACAGATACACTGAAGCTTTCTTT. Protein product: CAWIPRDRYTEAFF. The rearrangement joins TRBV30 to TRBJ1-1; 7 bases line up with TRBD1. The CDR3 has 14 residues. The V gene end was trimmed by 4 bases and the J gene end by 3 bases; junction bases not matched to a gene: 8. Germline CDR1 and CDR2: GTSNPN and SVGIG (reference sequence).

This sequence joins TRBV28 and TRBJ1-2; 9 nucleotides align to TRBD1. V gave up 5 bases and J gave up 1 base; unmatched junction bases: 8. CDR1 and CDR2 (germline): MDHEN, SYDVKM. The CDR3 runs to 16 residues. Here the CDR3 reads CASSRPGTGINYGYTF. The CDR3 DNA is TGTGCCAGCAGTCGACCCGGGACAGGGATTAACTATGGCTACACCTTC.

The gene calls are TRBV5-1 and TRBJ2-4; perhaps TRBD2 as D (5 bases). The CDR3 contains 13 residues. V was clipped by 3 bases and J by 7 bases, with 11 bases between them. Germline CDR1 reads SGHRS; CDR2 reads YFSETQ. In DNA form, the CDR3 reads TGCGCCAGCAGCTACGGGCTAGCCAACATTCAGTACTTC. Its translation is CASSYGLANIQYF.

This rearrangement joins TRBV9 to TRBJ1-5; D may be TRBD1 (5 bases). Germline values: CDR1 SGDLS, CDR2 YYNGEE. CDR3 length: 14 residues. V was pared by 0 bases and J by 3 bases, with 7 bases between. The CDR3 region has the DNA TGTGCCAGCAGCGTAGGGGGGTTCAATCAGCCCCAGCATTTT. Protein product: CASSVGGFNQPQHF.

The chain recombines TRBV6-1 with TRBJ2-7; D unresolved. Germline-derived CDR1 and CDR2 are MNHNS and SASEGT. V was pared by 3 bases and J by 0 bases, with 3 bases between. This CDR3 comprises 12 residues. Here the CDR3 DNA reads TGTGCCAGCAGTGATAACTCCTACGAGCAGTACTTC. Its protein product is CASSDNSYEQYF.